This is a list of T cell receptor beta chains from one sample in a study of control samples from healthy donors and cancer patients. The protocol was immunoSEQ multiplex PCR, while the TCRdb copy is restricted to in-frame clones and leaves out a portion. The table records approximately 110,000 clones, about four fifths of them present only once. Sequencing was performed on blood. The receptors were gathered from a woman in her forties or fifties in good health. CDR3s include the opening cysteine and the closing phenylalanine or tryptophan. D genes are given only for firm matches. Only part of the rows carry a size: once, few, many, or a class if the clone is expanded.

cdr3_aa cdr3_nt v_call d_call j_call clone_size
CASSQGSNQPQHF TGTGCCAGCAGCCAGGGGAGCAATCAGCCCCAGCATTTT TRBV7-3 - TRBJ1-5 -
CASSPFGWEETQYF TGTGCCAGCAGCCCATTTGGGTGGGAAGAGACCCAGTACTTC TRBV7-3 - TRBJ2-5 -
CASSQDYGDYGYTF TGCGCCAGCAGCCAAGATTACGGGGACTATGGCTACACCTTC TRBV4-3 - TRBJ1-2 -
CSAARGIEQFF TGCAGTGCCGCCCGCGGGATTGAGCAGTTCTTC TRBV20-1 - TRBJ2-1 -
CASSPSWVDRASNTGELFF TGTGCCAGCAGCCCAAGCTGGGTGGACAGGGCCTCGAACACCGGGGAGCTGTTTTTT TRBV5-8 TRBD1 TRBJ2-2 -
CASSSLLVRTQYF TGTGCCAGCAGTTCCCTCCTAGTGAGAACGCAGTATTTT TRBV27 - TRBJ2-3 few
CASSRLAGVSTDTQYF TGCGCCAGCAGCCGACTAGCGGGAGTTAGCACAGATACGCAGTATTTT TRBV4-1 TRBD2 TRBJ2-3 once
CASSLRRGSRETQYF TGTGCCAGCAGCTTACGCAGGGGGTCCCGAGAGACCCAGTACTTC TRBV7-2 TRBD1 TRBJ2-5 -
CASTNLIASGQNVYSNQPQHF TGTGCCAGCACCAACCTAATCGCTTCGGGACAGAACGTTTATAGCAATCAGCCCCAGCATTTT TRBV28 TRBD1 TRBJ1-5 -
CASSLGYRGRRDTEAFF TGTGCCAGCAGCCTAGGCTACAGGGGGCGCAGGGACACTGAAGCTTTCTTT TRBV7-8 TRBD1 TRBJ1-1 -
CASSVAGDRSPLGYTF TGTGCCAGCAGCGTAGCGGGGGACAGGAGCCCCCTAGGCTACACCTTC TRBV9 TRBD1 TRBJ1-2 -
CASSAGWRLDSNYGYTF TGTGCCAGCAGCGCTGGCTGGAGGCTCGACAGCAACTATGGCTACACCTTC TRBV5-6 - TRBJ1-2 -
CASSYDRVKNEQFF TGTGCCAGCAGTTACGACAGGGTAAAAAATGAGCAGTTCTTC TRBV6-5 TRBD1 TRBJ2-1 -
CASSLRPWTGGNEKLFF TGTGCCAGCAGCTTAAGGCCCTGGACAGGGGGGAATGAAAAACTGTTTTTT TRBV7-3 TRBD1 TRBJ1-4 -
CASSEGLAGGSANHNEQFF TGTGCCAGCAGTGAAGGACTAGCGGGAGGGTCTGCTAACCACAATGAGCAGTTCTTC TRBV6-1 TRBD2 TRBJ2-1 -
CASSLVRRDRGQTYEQYF TGTGCCAGCAGCTTAGTACGTCGGGACAGGGGGCAAACCTACGAGCAGTACTTC TRBV11-2 TRBD1 TRBJ2-7 few
CASSFPATGDRGNQPQHF TGTGCCAGCAGCTTCCCCGCGACAGGTGACCGGGGCAATCAGCCCCAGCATTTT TRBV7-8 - TRBJ1-5 -
CASSLALGTLSGNTIYF TGTGCCAGCAGCTTAGCGCTAGGGACTTTATCTGGAAACACCATATATTTT TRBV7-9 - TRBJ1-3 once
CASSELAGALYEQYF TGCGCCAGCAGCGAACTAGCGGGGGCCCTCTACGAGCAGTACTTC TRBV4-3 TRBD2 TRBJ2-7 few
CASSFGTEQYF TGTGCCAGCAGCTTTGGAACCGAGCAGTACTTC TRBV5-6 - TRBJ2-7 -
CASSLGIAGVGSGANVLTF TGTGCCAGCAGCTTAGGGATAGCGGGGGTGGGATCTGGGGCCAACGTCCTGACTTTC TRBV5-4 TRBD2 TRBJ2-6 -
CASSPDSPKQYF TGCGCCAGCAGCCCGGACAGTCCCAAGCAGTACTTC TRBV5-1 - TRBJ2-7 once
CASSSGGGTDTQYF TGTGCCAGTAGTAGCGGGGGGGGGACAGATACGCAGTATTTT TRBV19 TRBD2 TRBJ2-3 -
CASSMIGTGGWDTQYF TGTGCCAGTAGTATGATAGGGACAGGGGGTTGGGATACGCAGTATTTT TRBV19 TRBD1 TRBJ2-3 -
CASSYSRRKSGF TGTGCCAGCAGTTACTCGCGGCGGAAATCCGGTTTT TRBV6-6 - TRBJ1-5 -
CASSPGRQNTEAFF TGCGCCAGCAGCCCGGGACGGCAGAACACTGAAGCTTTCTTT TRBV5-1 - TRBJ1-1 -
CAWSASTTPTDTQYF TGTGCCTGGAGTGCATCGACGACCCCCACAGATACGCAGTATTTT TRBV30 - TRBJ2-3 -
CASSPAVSGYGYTF TGTGCCAGCTCACCCGCAGTTTCGGGCTATGGCTACACCTTC TRBV9 - TRBJ1-2 -
CASSSIFSNQPQHF TGTGCCAGCAGCTCAATATTTAGCAATCAGCCCCAGCATTTT TRBV7-9 - TRBJ1-5 -
CASSPTDGSGSPLHF TGTGCCAGCAGCCCGACGGATGGCTCCGGTTCACCCCTCCACTTT TRBV9 - TRBJ1-6 once
CASSTDRELYF TGTGCCAGCTCAACAGACAGGGAATTATACTTC TRBV18 TRBD1 TRBJ2-7 -
CASSVIGGRAFF TGTGCCAGCAGCGTAATCGGTGGCAGAGCTTTCTTT TRBV9 - TRBJ1-1 -
CASRLTSGGPNTGELFF TGTGCCAGCAGGCTGACTAGCGGGGGACCGAACACCGGGGAGCTGTTTTTT TRBV2 TRBD2 TRBJ2-2 -
CASSGILAGGTDTQYF TGTGCCAGCAGCGGGATCCTAGCGGGAGGGACAGATACGCAGTATTTT TRBV6-2/TRBV6-3 TRBD2 TRBJ2-3 -
CASSISGLPTDTQYF TGTGCCAGTAGTATATCGGGACTTCCTACAGATACGCAGTATTTT TRBV19 - TRBJ2-3 few
CASNPGASAYNEQFF TGTGCCAGCAACCCGGGGGCAAGCGCCTACAATGAGCAGTTCTTC TRBV13 - TRBJ2-1 -
CASSQDLRETQYF TGTGCCAGCAGCCAAGATCTCAGGGAGACCCAGTACTTC TRBV3-1/TRBV3-2 - TRBJ2-5 -
CASSVTRSGENTGELFF TGTGCCAGCAGCGTAACCCGCAGTGGGGAGAACACCGGGGAGCTGTTTTTT TRBV9 - TRBJ2-2 -
CASSLTGAYGYTF TGTGCCAGCAGCTTGACAGGGGCCTATGGCTACACCTTC TRBV7-2 TRBD1 TRBJ1-2 -
CASSSTGSGYTF TGTGCCAGCAGCTCAACAGGGTCAGGCTACACCTTC TRBV7-2 - TRBJ1-2 -
CSASPGQVTDTQYF TGCAGTGCTAGTCCGGGACAAGTCACAGATACGCAGTATTTT TRBV20-1 - TRBJ2-3 -
CATSDRDRGLITYEQYF TGTGCCACCAGTGACAGGGACAGGGGCCTTATTACCTACGAGCAGTACTTC TRBV24-1 TRBD1 TRBJ2-7 -
CASSPQMGTSGRTNEQFF TGTGCCAGCTCACCACAAATGGGGACTAGCGGGAGGACCAATGAGCAGTTCTTC TRBV18 TRBD2 TRBJ2-1 -
CASSRDGSNQPQHF TGTGCCAGCAGCCGCGACGGTAGCAATCAGCCCCAGCATTTT TRBV3-1/TRBV3-2 - TRBJ1-5 -
CASSLVVNEKLFF TGTGCCAGCAGCTTAGTAGTGAATGAAAAACTGTTTTTT TRBV7-9 - TRBJ1-4 -
CASSSDRGSEKLFF TGTGCCAGCAGTTCAGACAGGGGGAGTGAAAAACTGTTTTTT TRBV6-5 TRBD1 TRBJ1-4 -
CASSGRGSYEQYF TGTGCCAGCAGTGGCAGGGGCTCCTACGAGCAGTACTTC TRBV2 - TRBJ2-7 -
CSVDLATDTQYF TGCAGCGTGGACCTTGCGACAGATACGCAGTATTTT TRBV29-1 - TRBJ2-3 -
CAWKRQGVSTGELFF TGTGCCTGGAAGAGACAGGGGGTTTCCACCGGGGAGCTGTTTTTT TRBV30 TRBD1 TRBJ2-2 -
CASSFTTGRGGSPLHF TGTGCCAGCAGCTTTACGACAGGGCGAGGTGGCTCACCCCTCCACTTT TRBV7-8 TRBD1 TRBJ1-6 -
CASSSPGQNNEQFF TGTGCCAGCAGTTCCCCGGGACAGAACAATGAGCAGTTCTTC TRBV27 TRBD1 TRBJ2-1 -
CAWSPGSGSGGEQFF TGTGCCTGGAGTCCCGGTAGCGGGAGCGGGGGGGAGCAGTTCTTC TRBV30 TRBD2 TRBJ2-1 -
CASRGTGGDGYTF TGTGCCAGCAGGGGGACAGGGGGCGATGGCTACACCTTC TRBV21-1 - TRBJ1-2 -
CASSTGYNEQFF TGTGCCAGCAGTACAGGGTACAATGAGCAGTTCTTC TRBV6-5 - TRBJ2-1 -
CASSYQGQGGQPQHF TGTGCCAGCAGTTATCAGGGACAGGGTGGCCAGCCCCAGCATTTT TRBV6-2/TRBV6-3 TRBD1 TRBJ1-5 -
CASSRRQGSNQPQHF TGTGCCAGCAGCCGGAGACAGGGGAGTAATCAGCCCCAGCATTTT TRBV14 TRBD1 TRBJ1-5 once
CASSANTEAFF TGTGCCAGCAGTGCGAACACTGAAGCTTTCTTT TRBV2 - TRBJ1-1 -